This entry describes one T cell receptor beta chain. What it recognizes is unknown. The data derive from a study of CXCR3-negative and CXCR3-positive naive CD8 T cells. Study-wide results and caveats: CD5 surface expression was similar among naive subsets, and TCR strength was estimated by inference from TRB CDR3 properties. Memory CD8+ cells had much lower diversity, and both naive subsets had comparably high diversity.

The method, 5' RACE with UMI labels, was used to prepare the TRB cDNA libraries. TCRdb re-called the 5' RACE reads and catalogs CDR3 proteins one per entry, DNA excluded. Found here are tens of thousands of distinct CDR3 sequences; the top ten clones hold about a quarter. CDR3 length: 17 residues. Germline CDR1 is SGHVS and CDR2 is FNYEAQ. The chain uses TRBV7-6 and TRBJ2-3; TCRdb's assignment of TRBD1 cannot be checked, as there is no DNA. The sample taken for sequencing was memory CD8+ T cells from blood. The receptor was isolated from a human donor in good health. Some clones in this sample may be carry-over from other donors' samples. CDR3 sequence reads: CASSISTGGEGTDTQYF.